The 22 T cell receptor beta chains in this list originate from one sample, sequenced in a study of identical twins. MiXCR was run by TCRdb on the 5' RACE reads, yielding one entry per CDR3 protein. This sample has approximately 680,000 distinct CDR3 sequences; roughly 7.2% occur once, and the top ten carry around 1.6%. These records were also assigned to another study, of yellow fever vaccine responses in identical twins.

Specimen: PBMCs. The receptor set was obtained from a woman aged 18-35 years in good health.

This clonotype was counted many times. The gene calls are TRBV10-3 and TRBJ2-2; D gene unclear. The germline V gene has CDR1 ENHRY and CDR2 SYGVKD. The CDR3 contains 17 residues. Trimming took off 0 bases at V and 4 bases at J, with 15 bases between the two ends. CDR3 coding DNA: TGTGCCATCAGTGAGTCTCTCGGGTATCTTGCCACCGGGGAGCTGTTTTTT. Residues: CAISESLGYLATGELFF.

This clonotype was seen repeatedly, ten times or more. This rearrangement joins TRBV6-1 to TRBJ2-2; no reliable D call. With 5 bases removed from V and 1 base from J, the gap between germline ends came to 11 bases. The germline gives CDR1 MNHNS, CDR2 SASEGT. The CDR3 has 15 residues. CDR3 protein: CASSTRPGNTGELFF. The CDR3, as DNA: TGTGCCAGCAGTACCAGACCCGGGAACACCGGGGAGCTGTTTTTT.

The genes are TRBV20-1 and TRBJ2-5; D is perhaps TRBD1 (6 bases). V lost 4 bases and J 3 bases, leaving 12 bases between the germline ends. Germline assignment: CDR1 DFQATT and CDR2 SNEGSKA (reference sequence). There are 13 residues in the CDR3. The DNA for the CDR3 is TGCAGTGCTACAAGGACAGCCGAAGAGACCCAGTACTTC. It is translated as CSATRTAEETQYF.

A few counts support this clonotype. The chain joins TRBV11-2 to TRBJ2-3; tentatively, D is TRBD2 (6 bases). CDR1 SGHAT and CDR2 FQNNGV come from the germline V gene. The V and J ends lost 5 bases and 7 bases respectively, with 22 bases between them. The length of the CDR3 is 16 residues. For the CDR3, the DNA is TGTGCCAGCAGCCTGCTGGATGCGGGAATCTATCATACGCAGTATTTT. It translates to CASSLLDAGIYHTQYF. The full variable domain, in which reference TRBV11-2 and TRBJ2-3 provide the parts outside the CDR3, is EAGVAQSPRYKIIEKRQSVAFWCNPISGHATLYWYQQILGQGPKLLIQFQNNGVVDDSQLPKDRFSAERLKGVDSTLKIQPAKLEDSAVYLCASSLLDAGIYHTQYFGPGTRLTVL.

V usage is TRBV7-8 and J usage is TRBJ2-7, with 8 positions matching TRBD1. Germline V CDR1 and CDR2: SGHVS, FQNEAQ. V lost 1 base, J lost 1 base, and 6 bases stayed unmatched. The CDR3 has 16 residues. In DNA, the CDR3 is TGTGCCAGCAGCTTAGGTACGACAGGGGCTTCCTACGAGCAGTACGTC. This translates into CASSLGTTGASYEQYV.

The chain links TRBV7-3 to TRBJ2-2, with 7 bases lining up with TRBD2. CDR1 and CDR2 from the germline V gene are SGHTA and FQGTGA. Trimming cost V 3 bases and J 7 bases; bases outside gene matches: 5. There are 14 residues in the CDR3. CDR3 region: CASSLGGAVGELFF. As DNA, the CDR3 is TGTGCCAGCAGCTTGGGAGGGGCGGTCGGGGAGCTGTTTTTT.

This clonotype was seen a handful of times. The chain is built from TRBV5-6 and TRBJ2-1, with D perhaps given as TRBD1 or TRBD2 (5 bases each). CDR3 size: 13 residues. The V gene lost 2 bases and the J gene lost 9 bases, with 12 bases spanning the gap. Germline V lookup: CDR1 SGHDT, CDR2 YYEEEE. CDR3 coding DNA: TGTGCCAGCAGCTTCCCTCCTGGGGGTGAGCAGTTCTTC. This encodes CASSFPPGGEQFF. The full variable domain, rest sourced from reference TRBV5-6 and TRBJ2-1, is DAGVTQSPTHLIKTRGQQVTLRCSPKSGHDTVSWYQQALGQGPQFIFQYYEEEERQRGNFPDRFSGHQFPNYSSELNVNALLLGDSALYLCASSFPPGGEQFFGPGTRLTVL.

Only a few counts were recorded for this clonotype. The chain carries TRBV12-3 or TRBV12-4 and TRBJ2-1; maybe TRBD2 (6 bases). The CDR3 runs to 15 residues. V lost 3 bases and J lost 0, with 9 bases in between. The CDR3 sequence: CASSFDGSSYNEQFF. The CDR3 DNA reads as TGTGCCAGCAGTTTCGACGGGAGCTCCTACAATGAGCAGTTCTTC.

There are many counts of this clonotype. This rearrangement joins TRBV12-3 or TRBV12-4 to TRBJ1-4; D gene ambiguous. The germline V and J ends were trimmed by 3 bases and 10 bases, with 6 bases remaining between them. The CDR3 extends over 11 amino acids. CDR3 bases: TGTGCCAGCAGTTTCGAGGGAAAACTGTTTTTT. It translates to CASSFEGKLFF.

The chain is built from TRBV7-9 and TRBJ1-1; D is uncertain. The CDR3 contains 15 residues. Germline CDR1 and CDR2: SEHNR and FQNEAQ (reference sequence). With 4 bases removed from V and 1 base from J, the gap between germline ends came to 13 bases. The chain's CDR3 is CASSSSTEKNTEAFF. The CDR3 bases are TGTGCCAGCAGCTCATCGACGGAAAAGAACACTGAAGCTTTCTTT.

This clonotype was seen many times. Germline and junction disagree at one end, which may indicate a read error. The V call is TRBV6-5, the J call TRBJ2-7; TRBD2 aligns across 7 bases. The CDR3 consists of 12 residues. CDR1 is MNHEY and CDR2 is SVGAGI in the germline V gene. CDR3 sequence (DNA): TGTGCCAGCAGTTACGATGGCGGGAGATTGAACTTC. Its translation is CASSYDGGRLNF.

The genes are TRBV10-3 and TRBJ2-3; D remains ambiguous. This CDR3 has 12 amino acids. The ends were cut back, 3 bases at V and 6 bases at J, with 7 bases in the middle. In germline, CDR1 is ENHRY, CDR2 SYGVKD. DNA of the CDR3: TGTGCCATCAGTGACAGTCAGGATACGCAGTATTTT. This encodes CAISDSQDTQYF.

This clonotype was recorded a few times. The rearrangement links TRBV4-2 to TRBJ2-6; D tentatively fits TRBD1 or TRBD2 (5 bases each). Trimming pared 3 bases from V and 0 bases from J, leaving 12 bases between. CDR1 LGHNA and CDR2 YNFKEQ come from the germline V gene. CDR3 length: 17 residues. The CDR3 nucleotides read TGTGCCAGCAGCCACCCAGTTGGGGGCTCTGGGGCCAACGTCCTGACTTTC. Its protein is CASSHPVGGSGANVLTF.

This clonotype was counted between two and nine times. The V and J genes are TRBV3-1 and TRBJ2-7, with D perhaps TRBD2 (6 bases). Trimming removed 0 bases at V and 0 bases at J, with 6 bases between. Germline CDR1 LGHDT, CDR2 YNNKEL (reference sequence). The CDR3 covers 14 residues. In DNA, the CDR3 is TGTGCCAGCAGCCAAGAGCGGGACTCCTACGAGCAGTACTTC. Protein: CASSQERDSYEQYF.

This chain joins TRBV20-1 and TRBJ2-3; no clear D gene. Germline CDR1 is DFQATT and CDR2 is SNEGSKA (reference sequence). The CDR3 runs to 14 residues. V shed 3 bases and J shed 0 bases, with 10 bases lying between them. In nucleotides, the CDR3 is TGCAGTGCTAGTGGGGTTACTAGCACAGATACGCAGTATTTT. Protein product: CSASGVTSTDTQYF.

This clonotype has a count of ten or more. The J gene is TRBJ1-1, the V gene TRBV6-5; D is perhaps TRBD1 (5 bases). Germline V gene data show CDR1 as MNHEY and CDR2 as SVGAGI. There are 14 residues in the CDR3. With 2 bases removed from V and 2 bases from J, the gap between germline ends came to 9 bases. CDR3 in amino acids: CASSYRGANTEAFF. In DNA form, the CDR3 reads TGTGCCAGCAGTTACCGCGGGGCCAACACTGAAGCTTTCTTT.

In its sample, this clonotype was seen many times. In nucleotides, the CDR3 is TGTGCCAGCATTAGACAGGGCTACGAGCAGTACGTC. Amino acids: CASIRQGYEQYV. The chain couples TRBV12-3 or TRBV12-4 to TRBJ2-7; the match to TRBD1 covers 7 bases. The CDR3 loop spans 12 amino acids. Losses at the gene ends were 7 bases for V and 3 bases for J; bases not matched to a gene: 3.

This clonotype was counted a few times. This rearrangement joins TRBV29-1 to TRBJ1-1; no definite D call. Germline assignment: CDR1 SQVTM and CDR2 ANQGSEA. This CDR3 has 15 residues. Trimming left V 2 bases short and J 4 bases short, with 17 bases between. CDR3 coding DNA: TGCAGCGTTGAAAACCCCGGGCGGGGTAGCACTGAAGCTTTCTTT. This gives the protein CSVENPGRGSTEAFF.

The chain has TRBV7-9 and TRBJ2-1; 8 bases are a match to TRBD1. CDR3 length: 14 amino acids. J lost 6 bases, V lost 4 bases, and 5 bases had no gene match. Germline lookup yields CDR1 SEHNR and CDR2 FQNEAQ (reference sequence). The CDR3 reads CASSSNRGINEQFF. The CDR3 region has the DNA TGTGCCAGCAGCTCGAACAGGGGGATCAATGAGCAGTTCTTC.

This clonotype showed up many times. The V gene is TRBV24-1, the J gene TRBJ2-2; 8 nucleotides agree with TRBD2. Germline V lookup: CDR1 KGHDR, CDR2 SFDVKD. The V gene end was trimmed by 4 bases and the J gene end by 6 bases; junction bases not matched to a gene: 12. The CDR3 contains 17 residues. The CDR3 nucleotides read TGTGCCACCAGTGACCCCCGCGCAGCGGGAGCGGCCGGGGAGCTGTTTTTT. Amino acids: CATSDPRAAGAAGELFF.

Comments on this clonotype: This may be a read error, as it is one base from a much larger clone. The chain carries TRBV3-1 and TRBJ2-2, with D unresolved. This CDR3 spans 14 amino acids. The germline CDR1 and CDR2 sequences are LGHDT and YNNKEL (reference sequence). The CDR3 coding sequence is TGTGCCGGCAGCCGCTCGGAGAACACCGGGGAGCTGTTTTTT. This sequence encodes CAGSRSENTGELFF.

This clonotype was seen only a few times. The chain combines TRBV5-1 with TRBJ2-7; TRBD2 aligns across 8 bases. This CDR3 has 15 amino acids. Germline CDR1 reads SGHRS; CDR2 reads YFSETQ. Trimming removed 2 bases from V and 0 bases from J; junction bases left unmatched: 4. The CDR3 is CASSFSAGASYEQYF. The CDR3 coding sequence is TGCGCCAGCAGCTTTTCAGCGGGAGCCTCCTACGAGCAGTACTTC.